The rows below give T cell receptor beta chains drawn from one sample of a study of PD-L1 blockade in urothelial cancer. The table came from immunoSEQ multiplex PCR; TCRdb's copy has only in-frame clones and leaves some out. The sample lists approximately 88,000 clones; 84% were seen once. The sequenced sample was PBMCs, obtained around atezolizumab (anti-PD-L1) treatment. The origin of the receptors is a man aged 60-69 years with urothelial cancer. CDR3s include the opening cysteine and the closing phenylalanine or tryptophan. Each record gives: J gene, D gene, clone size, V gene, CDR3 protein, CDR3 DNA. The D gene is left open where the match is weak. Some rows have no size entry. The others give once, few or many, or a class for an expanded clone.

TRBJ2-1 TRBD1 once TRBV30 CAWSASTGGWNEQFF TGTGCCTGGAGTGCGTCGACAGGGGGCTGGAATGAGCAGTTCTTC
TRBJ2-3 - - TRBV30 CAWKRKSTDTQYF TGTGCCTGGAAGAGGAAAAGCACAGATACGCAGTATTTT
TRBJ1-1 - - TRBV4-3 CASSQSRISRNTEAFF TGCGCCAGCAGCCAATCGAGGATAAGCCGGAACACTGAAGCTTTCTTT
TRBJ2-3 - once TRBV7-9 CASLKPGLTPDTQYF TGTGCCAGTTTGAAACCGGGACTGACCCCGGATACGCAGTATTTT
TRBJ2-3 - - TRBV29-1 CSVEPRGDTQYF TGCAGCGTTGAACCACGAGGAGATACGCAGTATTTT
TRBJ2-5 - - TRBV4-2 CASRGANGETQYF TGTGCCAGCAGAGGAGCGAATGGAGAGACCCAGTACTTC
TRBJ1-1 - - TRBV6-1 CASTTGYPEAFF TGTGCCAGCACCACGGGGTACCCTGAAGCTTTCTTT
TRBJ2-3 - - TRBV7-2 CASSYREGTDTQYF TGTGCCAGCAGCTACCGGGAAGGCACAGATACGCAGTATTTT
TRBJ1-2 - few TRBV5-4 CASSLAGNYGYTF TGTGCCAGCAGCTTGGCAGGGAACTATGGCTACACCTTC
TRBJ1-4 - - TRBV28 CASNPGIEEKLFF TGTGCCAGCAACCCCGGGATAGAAGAAAAACTGTTTTTT
TRBJ2-5 TRBD1 - TRBV2 CANSGGTTGGETQYF TGTGCCAACAGTGGGGGAACGACAGGGGGAGAGACCCAGTACTTC
TRBJ2-1 - - TRBV5-6 CASSPEGQLVEQFF TGTGCCAGCAGCCCAGAAGGCCAACTAGTTGAGCAGTTCTTC
TRBJ2-6 - - TRBV7-2 CASSPYSSGANVLTF TGTGCCAGCAGCCCCTACTCCTCTGGGGCCAACGTCCTGACTTTC
TRBJ2-3 TRBD2 - TRBV18 CASSPIAGADTDTQYF TGTGCCAGCTCTCCTATAGCGGGGGCCGACACAGATACGCAGTATTTT
TRBJ2-1 TRBD1 - TRBV7-9 CASSFTPGQGTNEQFF TGTGCCAGCAGCTTCACCCCGGGACAGGGAACGAATGAGCAGTTCTTC
TRBJ1-4 TRBD1 - TRBV14 CASSQGDRGYEKLFF TGTGCCAGCAGCCAAGGGGACAGGGGTTATGAAAAACTGTTTTTT
TRBJ2-3 TRBD2 - TRBV19 CASSPKGGLAGYTDTQYF TGTGCCAGTAGTCCCAAAGGGGGACTAGCGGGGTATACAGATACGCAGTATTTT
TRBJ2-7 - - TRBV2 CASSEYAGTYEQYF TGTGCCAGCAGTGAGTATGCAGGTACCTACGAGCAGTACTTC
TRBJ2-6 TRBD1 - TRBV5-4 CASSFELGQGGSGANVLTF TGTGCCAGCAGCTTTGAATTGGGACAGGGCGGCTCTGGGGCCAACGTCCTGACTTTC
TRBJ2-7 TRBD1 - TRBV6-4 CASSDPGQVDPYEQYF TGTGCCAGCAGTGACCCCGGACAGGTAGACCCCTACGAGCAGTACTTC
TRBJ1-3 - few TRBV10-2 CASYPSSGNTIYF TGCGCCAGCTACCCGAGCTCTGGAAACACCATATATTTT
TRBJ1-5 TRBD1 - TRBV18 CASSPPDRNQPQHF TGTGCCAGCTCACCACCGGACAGGAATCAGCCCCAGCATTTT
TRBJ1-2 - - TRBV5-1 CASSPDRVNYGYTF TGCGCCAGCAGCCCCGACAGAGTGAACTATGGCTACACCTTC
TRBJ1-1 - once TRBV6-1 CASSEALSNTEAFF TGTGCCAGCAGTGAAGCCCTATCCAACACTGAAGCTTTCTTT
TRBJ1-2 TRBD1 - TRBV23-1 CASSPSRDRGRFPSTNYGYTF TGCGCCAGCAGTCCATCCCGGGACAGGGGGCGCTTTCCCTCTACTAACTATGGCTACACCTTC
TRBJ1-4 - - TRBV2 CASSPSFTGEKLFF TGTGCCAGCAGTCCCAGTTTTACAGGGGAAAAACTGTTTTTT
TRBJ1-2 - few TRBV6-1 CASSDQGKYGYTF TGTGCCAGCAGTGACCAGGGGAAGTATGGCTACACCTTC
TRBJ2-1 TRBD2 - TRBV10-3 CAISGGLAGVEQFF TGTGCCATCAGTGGCGGACTAGCGGGAGTTGAGCAGTTCTTC
TRBJ2-5 TRBD2 - TRBV9 CASRRGTSGGLYETQYF TGTGCCAGCAGACGCGGGACTAGCGGGGGGCTATATGAGACCCAGTACTTC
TRBJ2-7 - - TRBV27 CASRGPSRARPYEQYF TGTGCCAGCAGGGGCCCTTCGAGGGCTCGACCATACGAGCAGTACTTC
TRBJ2-5 TRBD2 - TRBV6-6 CASSMVAGGQETQYF TGTGCCAGCAGTATGGTCGCGGGGGGGCAAGAGACCCAGTACTTC
TRBJ1-1 TRBD1 - TRBV6-6 CASVPEQGEEAFF TGTGCCAGCGTGCCCGAACAGGGGGAAGAAGCTTTCTTT
TRBJ2-1 TRBD1 - TRBV28 CASSPGTGIENEQFF TGTGCCAGCAGTCCCGGGACAGGGATTGAAAATGAGCAGTTCTTC
TRBJ2-5 TRBD1 - TRBV9 CASSGDRDWETQYF TGTGCCAGCAGCGGCGACAGGGATTGGGAGACCCAGTACTTC
TRBJ2-3 TRBD2 - TRBV27 CASSLSPGTSGRNTDTQYF TGTGCCAGCAGTTTAAGCCCCGGGACTAGCGGGAGGAACACAGATACGCAGTATTTT
TRBJ1-1 - - TRBV2 CASSENGAPPEAFF TGTGCCAGCAGTGAGAATGGGGCCCCTCCTGAAGCTTTCTTT
TRBJ1-5 - once TRBV18 CASSPGRNSNQPQHF TGTGCCAGCTCACCGGGCAGAAATAGCAATCAGCCCCAGCATTTT
TRBJ2-3 - once TRBV13 CASSFFTVAAQYF TGTGCCAGCAGCTTCTTTACCGTAGCGGCGCAGTATTTT
TRBJ2-7 TRBD2 - TRBV2 CASKYSGSRYEQYF TGTGCCAGCAAGTATAGCGGGAGTAGGTACGAGCAGTACTTC
TRBJ2-5 TRBD1 - TRBV7-9 CASSEGTGTGTQYF TGTGCCAGCAGCGAGGGGACAGGGACGGGGACCCAGTACTTC
TRBJ2-2 - - TRBV18 CASSPASTGELFF TGTGCCAGCTCACCAGCGTCCACCGGGGAGCTGTTTTTT